The clone carrying this T cell receptor (beta chain) appeared a few times. Antigen specificity is unknown. One end of the junction is discordant with germline, which a read error may explain. This specimen belongs to a study of cytomegalovirus exposure and HLA in healthy donors. Findings of the study overall: In a later analysis, TCR beta V- and J-gene trimming showed a link to a missense DCLRE1C variant. The classifier reportedly diagnosed cytomegalovirus status with high specificity and sensitivity.

PCR involved 60 Vbeta and 13 Jbeta primers. Repertoires were generated with immunoSEQ multiplex PCR, while TCRdb's copy carries only in-frame clones and drops some. The table shows around 68,000 clones, with 65% to 70% occurring only once. This CDR3 contains 15 residues. Germline V gives CDR1 MNHNY, CDR2 SVGAGI (reference sequence). The chain combines TRBV6-6 with TRBJ1-5; D unresolved. The sequence came from a woman aged 25 to 45 in good health and CMV-seronegative. Material: PBMCs. Here the CDR3 reads CASRLRGESTQPQHF. In nucleotides, the CDR3 is TGTGCCAGCAGGTTACGGGGAGAGAGCACTCAGCCCCAGCATTTT.